These T cell receptor beta chains were read from a single sample in a study of blood T cell repertoires in COVID-19. This table comes from immunoSEQ multiplex PCR, and its TCRdb copy is limited to in-frame clones, with some not included. The sample shows about 190,000 clones, nearly 90% of them seen only once. What was sequenced was peripheral blood. The source of these receptors is a man aged 45 to 65 with acute or convalescent COVID-19. CDR3s include the opening cysteine and the closing phenylalanine or tryptophan. Each record gives: CDR3 protein, CDR3 length, J gene, V gene.

CDR3aa: CAWSIFNSNQPQHF; len: 14; j_gene: TRBJ1-5; v_gene: TRBV30
CDR3aa: CASSIEQGREKLFF; len: 14; j_gene: TRBJ1-4; v_gene: TRBV19
CDR3aa: CASSPGGQGRQETQYF; len: 16; j_gene: TRBJ2-5; v_gene: TRBV5-4
CDR3aa: CAISARAGGTYEQYF; len: 15; j_gene: TRBJ2-7; v_gene: TRBV10-3
CDR3aa: CASSLAFSEKLFF; len: 13; j_gene: TRBJ1-4; v_gene: TRBV27
CDR3aa: CASTMGLRHGYTF; len: 13; j_gene: TRBJ1-2; v_gene: TRBV7-9
CDR3aa: CASSDGGSSYEQYF; len: 14; j_gene: TRBJ2-7; v_gene: TRBV21-1
CDR3aa: CASSSLAGVMNEQFF; len: 15; j_gene: TRBJ2-1; v_gene: TRBV5-8
CDR3aa: CASSIGTEQETQYF; len: 14; j_gene: TRBJ2-5; v_gene: TRBV19
CDR3aa: CASSLLAGAYNEQFF; len: 15; j_gene: TRBJ2-1; v_gene: TRBV27
CDR3aa: CATRKQGTGIEAFF; len: 14; j_gene: TRBJ1-1; v_gene: TRBV15
CDR3aa: CASRFSGNTEAFF; len: 13; j_gene: TRBJ1-1; v_gene: TRBV6-5
CDR3aa: CASSIDQGTRGSRGYTF; len: 17; j_gene: TRBJ1-2; v_gene: TRBV19
CDR3aa: CASSLSQGRTDTQYF; len: 15; j_gene: TRBJ2-3; v_gene: TRBV11-2
CDR3aa: CASSEGLRRAPGNTIYF; len: 17; j_gene: TRBJ1-3; v_gene: TRBV6-1
CDR3aa: CASIPTGANYGYTF; len: 14; j_gene: TRBJ1-2; v_gene: TRBV6-2/TRBV6-3
CDR3aa: CASSLGAYNEQFF; len: 13; j_gene: TRBJ2-1; v_gene: TRBV7-2
CDR3aa: CASSMRAGSTDTQYF; len: 15; j_gene: TRBJ2-3; v_gene: TRBV19
CDR3aa: CASSLGQGRRYGYTF; len: 15; j_gene: TRBJ1-2; v_gene: TRBV5-1
CDR3aa: CASSLALEGLDTQYF; len: 15; j_gene: TRBJ2-3; v_gene: TRBV7-6
CDR3aa: CASSLDWRGSNQPQHF; len: 16; j_gene: TRBJ1-5; v_gene: TRBV28
CDR3aa: CASSHLGRVTDTQYF; len: 15; j_gene: TRBJ2-3; v_gene: TRBV28
CDR3aa: CASSSTSSGELFF; len: 13; j_gene: TRBJ2-2; v_gene: TRBV7-9
CDR3aa: CSVEGVAGGSSYNEQFF; len: 17; j_gene: TRBJ2-1; v_gene: TRBV29-1
CDR3aa: CAWNPRAGELFF; len: 12; j_gene: TRBJ2-2; v_gene: TRBV30
CDR3aa: CASSSSRDNEQYF; len: 13; j_gene: TRBJ2-7; v_gene: TRBV7-3
CDR3aa: CASSLAGHYSGNTIYF; len: 16; j_gene: TRBJ1-3; v_gene: TRBV7-2
CDR3aa: CAISVGREAFF; len: 11; j_gene: TRBJ1-1; v_gene: TRBV10-3